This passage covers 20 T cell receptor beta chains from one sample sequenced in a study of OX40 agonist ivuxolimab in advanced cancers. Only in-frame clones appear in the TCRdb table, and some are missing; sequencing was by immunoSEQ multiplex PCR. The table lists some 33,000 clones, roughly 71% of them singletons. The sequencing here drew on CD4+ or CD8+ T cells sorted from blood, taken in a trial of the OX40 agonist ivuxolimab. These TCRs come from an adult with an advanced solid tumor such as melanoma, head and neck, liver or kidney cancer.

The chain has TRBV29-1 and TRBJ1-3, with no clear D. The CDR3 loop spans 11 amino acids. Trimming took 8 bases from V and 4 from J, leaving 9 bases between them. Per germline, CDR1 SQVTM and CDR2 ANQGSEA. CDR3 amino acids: CSTREGNTIYF. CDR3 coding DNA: TGCAGCACCCGGGAAGGAAACACCATATATTTT. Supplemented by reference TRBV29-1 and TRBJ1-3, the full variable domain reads SAVISQKPSRDICQRGTSLTIQCQVDSQVTMMFWYRQQPGQSLTLIATANQGSEATYESGFVIDKFPISRPNLTFSTLTVSNMSPEDSSIYLCSTREGNTIYFGEGSWLTVV.

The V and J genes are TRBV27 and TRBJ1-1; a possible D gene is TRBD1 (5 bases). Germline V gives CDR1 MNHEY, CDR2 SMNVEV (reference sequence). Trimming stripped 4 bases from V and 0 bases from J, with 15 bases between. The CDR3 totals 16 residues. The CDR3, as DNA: TGTGCCAGCAGTTCTCACCAGGGACTCATGAACACTGAAGCTTTCTTT. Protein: CASSSHQGLMNTEAFF.

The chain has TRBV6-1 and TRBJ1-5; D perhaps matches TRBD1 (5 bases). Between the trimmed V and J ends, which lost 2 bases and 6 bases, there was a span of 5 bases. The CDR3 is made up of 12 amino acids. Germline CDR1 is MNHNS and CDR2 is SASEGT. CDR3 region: CASSERGQPQHF. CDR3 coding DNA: TGTGCCAGCAGTGAAAGGGGTCAGCCCCAGCATTTT.

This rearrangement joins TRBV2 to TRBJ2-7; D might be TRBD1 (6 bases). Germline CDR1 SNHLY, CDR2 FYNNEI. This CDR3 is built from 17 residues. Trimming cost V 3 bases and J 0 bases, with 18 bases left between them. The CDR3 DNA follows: TGTGCCAGCAGTGACTGGCTCTCTGGGGGCGGCTCCTACGAGCAGTACTTC. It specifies CASSDWLSGGGSYEQYF.

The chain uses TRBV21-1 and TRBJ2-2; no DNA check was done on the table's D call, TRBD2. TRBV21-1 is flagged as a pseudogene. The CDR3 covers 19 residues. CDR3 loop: CASSKEKVIQENEHRGAVF. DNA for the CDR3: TGTGCCAGCAGCAAAGAGAAAGTAATCCAGGAAAACGAACACCGGGGAGCTGTTTTT.

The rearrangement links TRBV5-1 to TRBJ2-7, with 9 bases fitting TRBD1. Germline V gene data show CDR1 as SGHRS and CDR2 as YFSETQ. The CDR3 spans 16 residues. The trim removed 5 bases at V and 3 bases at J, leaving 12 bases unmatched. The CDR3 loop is CASRPYPGQGVYEQYV. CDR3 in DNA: TGCGCCAGCAGACCGTATCCGGGACAGGGTGTCTACGAGCAGTACGTC.

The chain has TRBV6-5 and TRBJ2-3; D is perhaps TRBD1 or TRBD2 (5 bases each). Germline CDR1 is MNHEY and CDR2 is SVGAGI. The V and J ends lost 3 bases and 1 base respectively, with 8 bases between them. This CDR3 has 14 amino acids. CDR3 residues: CASSYWDGTDTQYF. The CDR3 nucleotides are TGTGCCAGCAGTTATTGGGACGGCACAGATACGCAGTATTTT.

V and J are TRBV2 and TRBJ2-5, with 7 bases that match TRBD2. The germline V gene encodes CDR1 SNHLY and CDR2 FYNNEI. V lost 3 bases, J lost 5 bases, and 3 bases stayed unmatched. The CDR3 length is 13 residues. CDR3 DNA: TGTGCCAGCAGTGAGGCGGGGGTGGAGACCCAGTACTTC. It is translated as CASSEAGVETQYF.

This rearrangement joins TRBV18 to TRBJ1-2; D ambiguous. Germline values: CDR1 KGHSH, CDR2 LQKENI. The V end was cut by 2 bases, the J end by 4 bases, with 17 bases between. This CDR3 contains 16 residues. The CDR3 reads CASSPGLGKMVYGYTF. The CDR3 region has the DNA TGTGCCAGCTCACCAGGTTTGGGGAAGATGGTCTATGGCTACACCTTC.

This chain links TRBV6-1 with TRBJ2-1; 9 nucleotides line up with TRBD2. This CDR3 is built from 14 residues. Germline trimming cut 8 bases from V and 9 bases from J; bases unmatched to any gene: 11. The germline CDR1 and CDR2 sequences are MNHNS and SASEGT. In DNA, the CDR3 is TGTGCCAGCCATTCGCGGGGGGGGCCCAGTGAGCAGTTCTTC. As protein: CASHSRGGPSEQFF.

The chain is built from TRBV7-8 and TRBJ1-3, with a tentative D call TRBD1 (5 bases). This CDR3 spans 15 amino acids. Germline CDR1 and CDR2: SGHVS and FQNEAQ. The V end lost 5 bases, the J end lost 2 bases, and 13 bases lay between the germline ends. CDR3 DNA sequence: TGTGCCAGCAGCGCCCAGGGAGATACTGGAAACACCATATATTTT. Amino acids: CASSAQGDTGNTIYF.

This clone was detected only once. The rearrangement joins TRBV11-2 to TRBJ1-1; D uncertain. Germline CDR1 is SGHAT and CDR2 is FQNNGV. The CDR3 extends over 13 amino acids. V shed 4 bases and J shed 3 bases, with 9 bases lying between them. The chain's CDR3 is CASSSTAYTEAFF. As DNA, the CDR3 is TGTGCCAGCAGCTCAACAGCTTACACTGAAGCTTTCTTT.

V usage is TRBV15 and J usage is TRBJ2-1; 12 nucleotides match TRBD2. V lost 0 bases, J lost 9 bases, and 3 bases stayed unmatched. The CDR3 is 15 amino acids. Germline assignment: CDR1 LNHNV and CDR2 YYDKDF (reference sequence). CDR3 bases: TGTGCCACCAGCAGAGATCTAGCGGGGGGGCTTGAGCAGTTCTTC. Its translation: CATSRDLAGGLEQFF.

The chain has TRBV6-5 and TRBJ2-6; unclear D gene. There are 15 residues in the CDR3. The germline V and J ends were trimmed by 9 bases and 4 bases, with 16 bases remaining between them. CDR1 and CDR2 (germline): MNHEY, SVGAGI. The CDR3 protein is CASTRWWMGANVLTF. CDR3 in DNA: TGTGCCAGTACGAGGTGGTGGATGGGGGCCAACGTCCTGACTTTC.

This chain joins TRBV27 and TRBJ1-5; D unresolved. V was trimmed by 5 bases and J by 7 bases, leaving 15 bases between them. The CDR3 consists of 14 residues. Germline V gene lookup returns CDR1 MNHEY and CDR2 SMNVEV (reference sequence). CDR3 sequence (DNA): TGTGCCAGCAGTAAAATCCCTTTGGGCCAGCCCCAGCATTTT. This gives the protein CASSKIPLGQPQHF.

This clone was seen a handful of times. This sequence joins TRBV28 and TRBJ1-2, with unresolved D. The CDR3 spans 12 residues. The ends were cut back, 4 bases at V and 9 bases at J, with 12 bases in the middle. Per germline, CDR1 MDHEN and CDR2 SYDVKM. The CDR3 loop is CASSSDDGRYTF. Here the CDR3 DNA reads TGTGCCAGCAGTTCCGATGACGGGCGCTACACCTTC.

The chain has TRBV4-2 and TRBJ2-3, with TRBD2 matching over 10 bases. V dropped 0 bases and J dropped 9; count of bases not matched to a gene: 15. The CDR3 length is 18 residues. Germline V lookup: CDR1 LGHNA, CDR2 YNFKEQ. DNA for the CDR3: TGTGCCAGCAGCCAAGATATTTCTAGCGGGGGCCCAAAATTCACGCAGTATTTT. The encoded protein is CASSQDISSGGPKFTQYF.

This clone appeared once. Here the CDR3 reads CSVESPGEKLFF. In DNA form, the CDR3 reads TGCAGCGTTGAAAGCCCGGGAGAAAAACTGTTTTTT. The chain has TRBV29-1 and TRBJ1-4; D call uncertain. Germline V gene sequence: CDR1 SQVTM, CDR2 ANQGSEA. CDR3 length: 12 amino acids. V lost 2 bases, J lost 8 bases, and 9 bases lay in between.

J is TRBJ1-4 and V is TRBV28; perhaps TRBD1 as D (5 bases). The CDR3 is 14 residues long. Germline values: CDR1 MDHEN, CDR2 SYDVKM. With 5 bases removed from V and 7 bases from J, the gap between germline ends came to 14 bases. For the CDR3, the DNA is TGTGCCAGCAGTCGGCTAGGGACGGGTGAAAAACTGTTTTTT. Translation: CASSRLGTGEKLFF.

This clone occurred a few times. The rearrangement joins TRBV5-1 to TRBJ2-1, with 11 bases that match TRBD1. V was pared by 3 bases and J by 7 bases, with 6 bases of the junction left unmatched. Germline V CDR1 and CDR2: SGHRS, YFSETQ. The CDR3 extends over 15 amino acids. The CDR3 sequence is CASSSNRDRGNEQFF. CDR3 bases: TGCGCCAGCAGCTCGAACCGGGACAGGGGGAATGAGCAGTTCTTC.